The 3 T cell receptor beta chains listed next were all sequenced from one sample in a study of blood T cells in healthy people across ages. A sample-barcoded 5' primer and a J-beta primer mix were used in a second PCR of roughly 7 to 11 cycles. TCRdb recomputed calls from the 5' RACE reads with MiXCR, one row per CDR3 protein. The sample includes hundreds of thousands of distinct CDR3 sequences, around a fifth of them seen just once. The sample consisted of blood. Receptors were obtained from a man between 65 and 85 years old in good health.

The chain links TRBV10-2 to TRBJ2-4, with 7 bases fitting TRBD1. The length of the CDR3 is 12 residues. The J segment lost 7 bases and the V segment lost 8 bases, leaving 5 bases of the junction unmatched. Germline loops: CDR1 WSHSY, CDR2 SAAADI. The CDR3 spells CASGGQVNIQYF. The CDR3 bases are TGCGCCAGCGGCGGACAGGTCAACATTCAGTACTTC.

The genes are TRBV6-1 and TRBJ1-1; 9 positions match TRBD1. The length of the CDR3 is 16 residues. V gave up 4 bases and J gave up 5 bases; unmatched junction bases: 11. Germline values: CDR1 MNHNS, CDR2 SASEGT. CDR3 coding DNA: TGTGCCAGCAGTGGAGGGGACAGGGTGTTAAGAACTGAAGCTTTCTTT. Translated, it gives CASSGGDRVLRTEAFF.

This clonotype showed up just a few times. This chain connects TRBV4-1 to TRBJ2-7, with 9 bases matching TRBD1. This CDR3 region has 15 residues. The germline V gene has CDR1 MGHRA and CDR2 YSYEKL. The J segment lost 3 bases and the V segment lost 4 bases, leaving 7 bases of the junction unmatched. DNA for the CDR3: TGCGCCAGCAGCCGGGACAGGGTTCAAGACTACGAGCAGTACTTC. Protein sequence: CASSRDRVQDYEQYF.